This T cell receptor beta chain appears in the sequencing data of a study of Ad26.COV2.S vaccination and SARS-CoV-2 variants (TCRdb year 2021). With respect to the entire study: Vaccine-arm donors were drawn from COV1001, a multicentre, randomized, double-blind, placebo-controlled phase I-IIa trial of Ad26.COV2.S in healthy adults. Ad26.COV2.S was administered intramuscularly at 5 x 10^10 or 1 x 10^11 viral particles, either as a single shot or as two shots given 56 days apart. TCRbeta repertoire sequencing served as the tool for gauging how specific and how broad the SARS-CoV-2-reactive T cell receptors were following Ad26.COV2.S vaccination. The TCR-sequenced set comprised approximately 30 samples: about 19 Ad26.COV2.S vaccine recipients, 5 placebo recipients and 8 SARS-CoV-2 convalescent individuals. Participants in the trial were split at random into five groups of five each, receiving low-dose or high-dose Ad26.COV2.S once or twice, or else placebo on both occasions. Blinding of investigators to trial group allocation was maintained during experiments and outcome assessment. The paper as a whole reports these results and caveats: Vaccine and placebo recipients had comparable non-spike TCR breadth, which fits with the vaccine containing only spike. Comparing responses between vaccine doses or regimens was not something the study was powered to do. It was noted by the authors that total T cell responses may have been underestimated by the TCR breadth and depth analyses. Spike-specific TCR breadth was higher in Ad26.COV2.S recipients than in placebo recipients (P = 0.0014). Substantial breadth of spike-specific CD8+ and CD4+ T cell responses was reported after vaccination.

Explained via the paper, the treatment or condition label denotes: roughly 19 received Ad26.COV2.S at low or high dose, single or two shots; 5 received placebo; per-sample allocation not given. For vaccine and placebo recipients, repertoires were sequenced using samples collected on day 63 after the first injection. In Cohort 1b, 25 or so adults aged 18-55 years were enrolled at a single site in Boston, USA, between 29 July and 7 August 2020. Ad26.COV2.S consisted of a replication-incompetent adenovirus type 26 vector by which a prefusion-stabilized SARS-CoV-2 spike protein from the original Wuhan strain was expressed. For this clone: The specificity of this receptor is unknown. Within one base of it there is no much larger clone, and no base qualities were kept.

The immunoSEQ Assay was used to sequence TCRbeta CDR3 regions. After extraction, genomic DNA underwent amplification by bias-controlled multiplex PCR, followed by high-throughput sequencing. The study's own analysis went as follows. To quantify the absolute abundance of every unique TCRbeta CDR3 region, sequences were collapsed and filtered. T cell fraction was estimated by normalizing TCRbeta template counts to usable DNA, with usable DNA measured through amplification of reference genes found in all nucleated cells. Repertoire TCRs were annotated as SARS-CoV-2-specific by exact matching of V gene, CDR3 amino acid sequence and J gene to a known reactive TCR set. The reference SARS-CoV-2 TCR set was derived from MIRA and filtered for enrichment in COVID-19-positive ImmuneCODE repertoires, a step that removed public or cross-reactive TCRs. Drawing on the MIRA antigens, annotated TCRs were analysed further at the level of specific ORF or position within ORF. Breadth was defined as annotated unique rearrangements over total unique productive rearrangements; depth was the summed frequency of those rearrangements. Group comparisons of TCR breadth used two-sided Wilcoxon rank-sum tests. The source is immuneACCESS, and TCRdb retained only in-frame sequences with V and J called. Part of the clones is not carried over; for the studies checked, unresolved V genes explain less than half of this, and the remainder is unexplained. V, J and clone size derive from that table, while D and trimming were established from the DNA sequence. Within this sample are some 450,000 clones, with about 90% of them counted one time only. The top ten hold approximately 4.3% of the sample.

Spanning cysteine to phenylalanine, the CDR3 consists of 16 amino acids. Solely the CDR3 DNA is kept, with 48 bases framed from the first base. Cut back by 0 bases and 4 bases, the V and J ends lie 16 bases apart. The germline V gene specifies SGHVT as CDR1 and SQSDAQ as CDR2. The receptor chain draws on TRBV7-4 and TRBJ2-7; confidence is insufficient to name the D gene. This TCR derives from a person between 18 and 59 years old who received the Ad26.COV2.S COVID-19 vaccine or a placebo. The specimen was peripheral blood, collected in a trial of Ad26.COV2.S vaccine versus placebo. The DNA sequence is TGTGCCAGCAGCTTAGCACGGCGGCGGAGTCCTTACGAGCAGTACTTC. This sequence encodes CASSLARRRSPYEQYF.